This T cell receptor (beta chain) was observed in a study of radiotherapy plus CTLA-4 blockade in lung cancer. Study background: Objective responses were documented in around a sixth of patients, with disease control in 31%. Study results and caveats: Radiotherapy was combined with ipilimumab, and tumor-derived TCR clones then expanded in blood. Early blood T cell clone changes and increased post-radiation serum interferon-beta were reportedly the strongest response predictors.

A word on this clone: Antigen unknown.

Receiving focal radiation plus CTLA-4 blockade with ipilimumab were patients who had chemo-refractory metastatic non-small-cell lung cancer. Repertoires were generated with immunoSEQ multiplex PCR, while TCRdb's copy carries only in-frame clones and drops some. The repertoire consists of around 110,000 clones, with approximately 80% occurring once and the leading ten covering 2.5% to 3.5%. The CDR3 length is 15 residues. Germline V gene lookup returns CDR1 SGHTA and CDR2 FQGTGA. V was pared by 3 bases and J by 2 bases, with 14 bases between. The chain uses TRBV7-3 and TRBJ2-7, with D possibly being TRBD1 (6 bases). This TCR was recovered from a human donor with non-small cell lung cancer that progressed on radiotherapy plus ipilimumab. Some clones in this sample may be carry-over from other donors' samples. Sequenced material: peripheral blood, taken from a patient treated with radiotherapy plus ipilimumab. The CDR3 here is CASSLAAGGPYEQYF. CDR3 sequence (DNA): TGTGCCAGCAGCTTGGCTGCTGGGGGCCCCTACGAGCAGTACTTC.